This T cell receptor beta chain was sequenced during a study of cytomegalovirus exposure and HLA in healthy donors. The study ran its PCR with 60 Vbeta and 13 Jbeta primers. Produced via immunoSEQ multiplex PCR; TCRdb's table is partial and in-frame only. There are 95,000 to 100,000 clones in the sample; around 79% occur only once, and about 1.9% lies in the top ten. The length of the CDR3 is 16 residues. Germline loops: CDR1 MNHEY, CDR2 SVGAGI. V lost 1 base, J lost 1 base, and 1 base stayed unmatched. This rearrangement joins TRBV6-5 to TRBJ2-6; 7 bases align to TRBD2. This receptor was obtained from a woman aged 40 to 50 in good health and CMV-seronegative. The specimen was PBMCs. DNA for the CDR3: TGTGCCAGCAGTTACTTGGGGGGGTCTGGGGCCAACGTCCTGACTTTC. Translated: CASSYLGGSGANVLTF.